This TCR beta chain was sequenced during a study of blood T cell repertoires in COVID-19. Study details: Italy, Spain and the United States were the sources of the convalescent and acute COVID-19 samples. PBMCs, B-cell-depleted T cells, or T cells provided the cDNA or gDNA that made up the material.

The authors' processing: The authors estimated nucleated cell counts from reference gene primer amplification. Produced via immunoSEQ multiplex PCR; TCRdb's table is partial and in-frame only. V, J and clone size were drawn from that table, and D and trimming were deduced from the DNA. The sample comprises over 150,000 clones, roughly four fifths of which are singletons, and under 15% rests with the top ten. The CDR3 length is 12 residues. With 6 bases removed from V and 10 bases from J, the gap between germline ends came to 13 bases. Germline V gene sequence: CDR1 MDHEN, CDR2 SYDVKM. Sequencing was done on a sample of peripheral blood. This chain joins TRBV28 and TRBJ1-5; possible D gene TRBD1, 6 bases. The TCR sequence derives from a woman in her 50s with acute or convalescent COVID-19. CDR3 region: CASSHREGPQHF. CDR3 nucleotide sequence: TGTGCCAGCAGCCACAGGGAGGGCCCCCAGCATTTT.